The 32 T cell receptor beta chains below were found in one sample sequenced in a study of Ad26.COV2.S vaccination and SARS-CoV-2 variants. TCRdb keeps only in-frame clones here, not all; method: immunoSEQ multiplex PCR. The sample has over 350,000 clones, roughly nine tenths seen once. Treatment: around 19 received Ad26.COV2.S at low or high dose, single or two shots; about 5 received placebo; per-sample allocation not given. On day 63 after the first injection, vaccine and placebo recipients gave samples. The source material was peripheral blood, sampled in a trial of Ad26.COV2.S vaccine versus placebo. The origin of the receptors is a person aged 18-60 years who received the Ad26.COV2.S COVID-19 vaccine or a placebo.

V and J are TRBV7-2 and TRBJ1-6; no firm D call. V lost 0 bases and J lost 7, with 4 bases in between. The CDR3 contains 13 residues. Germline CDR1 and CDR2: SGHTA and FQGNSA. DNA for the CDR3: TGTGCCAGCAGCTTAGCTTACAATTCACCCCTCCACTTT. Translating gives CASSLAYNSPLHF.

This clone was observed once. The gene calls are TRBV6-4 and TRBJ2-1; 11 bases map to TRBD1. The CDR3 sequence is 15 residues long. Germline CDR1 and CDR2: MRHNA and SNTAGT. V gave up 7 bases and J gave up 9 bases; unmatched junction bases: 11. The CDR3 spells CASTPEDRGLLEQFF. CDR3 DNA sequence: TGTGCCAGCACCCCCGAGGACAGGGGGCTGCTTGAGCAGTTCTTC.

The J gene is TRBJ2-6, the V gene TRBV12-5; no reliable D call. V lost 1 base, J lost 4 bases, and 8 bases lay in between. Germline CDR1 is LGHNT and CDR2 is FRNRAP. The CDR3 extends over 15 amino acids. CDR3 in amino acids: CASGLGLGGANVLTF. CDR3 sequence (DNA): TGTGCTAGTGGTTTGGGCCTCGGCGGGGCCAACGTCCTGACTTTC.

The genes are TRBV4-1 and TRBJ1-1; possible D gene TRBD1, 5 bases. This CDR3 is 16 amino acids long. Trimming stripped 1 base from V and 3 bases from J, with 15 bases between. Germline CDR1 MGHRA, CDR2 YSYEKL. CDR3 in DNA: TGCGCCAGCAGCCAAGGGGGACTTTCCGGGGACACTGAAGCTTTCTTT. Translation gives CASSQGGLSGDTEAFF.

The J gene is TRBJ2-7, the V gene TRBV6-1; possible D gene TRBD1, 6 bases. The CDR3 covers 15 residues. V lost 6 bases and J 4 bases, leaving 19 bases between the germline ends. The germline CDR1 and CDR2 sequences are MNHNS and SASEGT. DNA for the CDR3: TGTGCCAGCAGGAACCGGGAACAGGGTCCGTACGAGCAGTACTTC. It specifies CASRNREQGPYEQYF.

CDR3 bases: TGTGCCAGCAGACCTTCCTCGGGCGAGCAGTACTTC. Its protein is CASRPSSGEQYF. V and J are TRBV6-5 and TRBJ2-7; no reliable D call. CDR3 length equals 12 residues. CDR1 MNHEY and CDR2 SVGAGI come from the germline V gene. Trimming stripped 6 bases from V and 6 bases from J, with 12 bases between.

The chain joins TRBV19 to TRBJ2-2, with TRBD2 as a possible D gene (5 bases). V lost 4 bases and J 4 bases, leaving 10 bases between the germline ends. Per the germline V gene, CDR1 is LNHDA and CDR2 is SQIVND (reference sequence). The CDR3 has 14 amino acids. Written as DNA, the CDR3 is TGTGCCAGTAGTACCGAGGGTTTCACCGGGGAGCTGTTTTTT. Translation gives CASSTEGFTGELFF.

The rearrangement joins TRBV6-5 to TRBJ1-2; no clear D. This CDR3 has 15 amino acids. Trimming removed 2 bases at V and 3 bases at J, with 13 bases between. The germline CDR1 and CDR2 sequences are MNHEY and SVGAGI. The CDR3 loop is CASSYRQLPHYGYTF. Here the CDR3 DNA reads TGTGCCAGCAGTTACCGACAACTCCCTCACTATGGCTACACCTTC.

V gene TRBV19 combines with J gene TRBJ1-1, with 7 nucleotides matching TRBD1. Per germline, CDR1 LNHDA and CDR2 SQIVND (reference sequence). Trimming removed 7 bases from V and 6 bases from J; junction bases left unmatched: 8. This CDR3 contains 13 residues. CDR3 region: CASTETGRAEAFF. CDR3 sequence (DNA): TGTGCCAGTACCGAGACAGGGAGGGCTGAAGCTTTCTTT.

The chain combines TRBV6-1 with TRBJ1-1; D not resolved. V dropped 3 bases and J dropped 4 bases, with 15 bases sitting between them. The germline V gene has CDR1 MNHNS and CDR2 SASEGT. The CDR3 is 15 residues long. The CDR3 DNA reads as TGTGCCAGCAGTGAGGCCCGACAAGAGGGCACTGAAGCTTTCTTT. Amino acids: CASSEARQEGTEAFF.

The chain combines TRBV7-9 with TRBJ1-1; the D gene is possibly TRBD1 (6 bases). Germline CDR1 SEHNR, CDR2 FQNEAQ (reference sequence). The CDR3 runs 13 residues. With 6 bases removed from V and 3 bases from J, the gap between germline ends came to 11 bases. CDR3 nucleotide sequence: TGTGCCAGCAGTGTAGAGGGGGACACTGAAGCTTTCTTT. It encodes CASSVEGDTEAFF.

V usage is TRBV3-1 (or the pseudogene TRBV3-2) and J usage is TRBJ2-2, with D possibly TRBD2 on 5 matching bases. Germline CDR1 LGHDT, CDR2 YNNKEL (reference sequence). The CDR3 contains 18 residues. Deletions cut 0 bases from V and 0 bases from J, with 14 bases between. This CDR3 reads CASSQDFGGFANTGELFF. As DNA, the CDR3 is TGTGCCAGCAGCCAAGATTTCGGAGGATTCGCGAACACCGGGGAGCTGTTTTTT.

The genes are TRBV2 and TRBJ2-7; 10 nucleotides align to TRBD1. From germline, CDR1 is SNHLY and CDR2 FYNNEI. CDR3 length: 14 amino acids. V shed 5 bases, J shed 6 bases, and the junction held 7 bases outside the gene matches. The CDR3 protein is CASSSGTGDSEQYF. The CDR3 DNA sequence: TGTGCCAGCAGTTCCGGGACAGGGGATTCCGAGCAGTACTTC.

The chain combines TRBV18 with TRBJ2-1; 9 positions agree with TRBD2. Per germline, CDR1 KGHSH and CDR2 LQKENI. The CDR3 loop spans 15 amino acids. V shed 3 bases and J 8 bases; nucleotides not matched to a gene: 8. The CDR3 is CASSPWRGGPDEQFF. CDR3 nucleotide sequence: TGTGCCAGCTCACCCTGGCGGGGGGGCCCCGATGAGCAGTTCTTC.

Notes on this clone: The same CDR3 also results from other DNA sequences found in this sample. V usage is TRBV5-4 and J usage is TRBJ1-1, with a weak D call TRBD1 (6 bases). The CDR3 is 13 residues long. The V end was cut by 4 bases, the J end by 2 bases, with 9 bases between. The germline CDR1 and CDR2 sequences are SGHNT and YYREEE (reference sequence). As DNA, the CDR3 is TGTGCCAGCAGCAGGACAGTTAACACTGAAGCTTTCTTT. Protein product: CASSRTVNTEAFF.

This rearrangement joins TRBV4-1 to TRBJ1-6; 7 positions match TRBD1. This CDR3 has 18 residues. Germline lookup yields CDR1 MGHRA and CDR2 YSYEKL. Trimming cost V 4 bases and J 3 bases; bases outside gene matches: 12. The CDR3 DNA reads as TGCGCCAGCAGCCCCAATATAACAGGGGCGGTCTATAATTCACCCCTCCACTTT. Amino acids: CASSPNITGAVYNSPLHF.

The chain is built from TRBV7-9 and TRBJ1-2; 9 nucleotides match TRBD1. V lost 3 bases, J lost 5 bases, and 4 bases stayed unmatched. From germline, CDR1 is SEHNR and CDR2 FQNEAQ (reference sequence). CDR3 length equals 14 residues. Written as DNA, the CDR3 is TGTGCCAGCAGCTTCGGACAGGGGATGTATGGCTACACCTTC. This gives the protein CASSFGQGMYGYTF.

CDR3 in amino acids: CASSVYGAGTDTQYF. CDR3 bases: TGTGCCAGCAGTGTATACGGTGCGGGCACAGATACGCAGTATTTT. The chain uses TRBV2 and TRBJ2-3; unclear D gene. The CDR3 has 15 residues. V shed 4 bases and J shed 1 base, with 12 bases lying between them. Looked up from germline, CDR1 is SNHLY and CDR2 is FYNNEI.

Only one count was recorded for this clone. The sample carries other DNA sequences with the same CDR3. The chain combines TRBV19 with TRBJ2-7, with 10 bases that match TRBD1. CDR3 length: 15 residues. The germline V gene encodes CDR1 LNHDA and CDR2 SQIVND (reference sequence). Unmatched junction bases numbered 4, after V lost 5 bases and J lost 0 bases. CDR3 in DNA: TGTGCCAGTAGTCCGGGACAGGGGAGCTCCTACGAGCAGTACTTC. It is translated as CASSPGQGSSYEQYF.

A few counts support this clone. The V gene is TRBV4-1, the J gene TRBJ1-6; D is ambiguous. In germline, CDR1 is MGHRA, CDR2 YSYEKL. Between the trimmed V and J ends, which lost 4 bases and 0 bases, there was a span of 4 bases. This CDR3 region has 14 residues. This chain's CDR3 is CASSRASYNSPLHF. CDR3 DNA: TGCGCCAGCAGCCGGGCCTCCTATAATTCACCCCTCCACTTT.

This chain joins TRBV6-4 and TRBJ1-2, with no clear D. CDR3 length: 13 residues. V dropped 4 bases and J dropped 0 bases, with 6 bases sitting between them. From germline, CDR1 is MRHNA and CDR2 SNTAGT. The CDR3 DNA reads TGTGCCAGCAGTGGAGGAGCTAACTATGGCTACACCTTC. Its protein is CASSGGANYGYTF.

The chain has TRBV28 and TRBJ1-6, with unresolved D. In germline, CDR1 is MDHEN, CDR2 SYDVKM. V shed 7 bases and J shed 4 bases, with 8 bases lying between them. This CDR3 is built from 13 residues. CDR3 amino acids: CASTTVYNSPLHF. CDR3 DNA: TGTGCCAGCACGACGGTATATAATTCACCCCTCCACTTT.

V is TRBV5-1 and J is TRBJ2-5; 11 positions match TRBD2. CDR1 SGHRS and CDR2 YFSETQ come from the germline V gene. The CDR3 has 16 residues. Losses at the gene ends were 1 base for V and 3 bases for J; bases not matched to a gene: 5. The CDR3 loop is CASSLWLAGGKETQYF. In DNA, the CDR3 is TGCGCCAGCAGCTTGTGGCTAGCGGGGGGAAAAGAGACCCAGTACTTC.

The chain couples TRBV3-1 (or the pseudogene TRBV3-2) to TRBJ2-7; TRBD1 matches at 9 bases. Looked up from germline, CDR1 is LGHDT and CDR2 is YNNKEL (reference sequence). Losses at the gene ends were 4 bases for V and 7 bases for J; bases not matched to a gene: 8. This CDR3 spans 14 amino acids. CDR3 in amino acids: CASSLGTGPWEQYF. CDR3 coding DNA: TGTGCCAGCAGCCTCGGGACAGGGCCGTGGGAGCAGTACTTC.

V usage is TRBV28 and J usage is TRBJ1-5; a weak D match, TRBD1 (5 bases). CDR1 MDHEN and CDR2 SYDVKM come from the germline V gene. The CDR3 runs 13 residues. The V gene lost 8 bases and the J gene lost 5 bases, with 13 bases spanning the gap. Written as DNA, the CDR3 is TGTGCCAGCCGCGGGGGAAGGCATCAGCCCCAGCATTTT. This encodes CASRGGRHQPQHF. Full variable domain (remainder filled in from reference TRBV28 and TRBJ1-5): DVKVTQSSRYLVKRTGEKVFLECVQDMDHENMFWYRQDPGLGLRLIYFSYDVKMKEKGDIPEGYSVSREKKERFSLILESASTNQTSMYLCASRGGRHQPQHFGDGTRLSIL.

The chain links TRBV10-3 to TRBJ1-1, with 7 bases matching TRBD1. CDR1 is ENHRY, CDR2 SYGVKD, per germline. V lost 6 bases, J lost 1 base, and 2 bases stayed unmatched. The CDR3 runs 13 residues. The CDR3 nucleotides read TGTGCCATCAGCCGACAGGGGAACACTGAAGCTTTCTTT. It encodes CAISRQGNTEAFF.

The chain employs TRBV4-1 and TRBJ2-1; 8 nucleotides align to TRBD1. Trimming cost V 0 bases and J 4 bases; bases outside gene matches: 5. Germline V gives CDR1 MGHRA, CDR2 YSYEKL. There are 16 residues in the CDR3. The CDR3 spells CASSQDPRTGYNEQFF. CDR3 nucleotides: TGCGCCAGCAGCCAAGATCCACGGACAGGGTACAATGAGCAGTTCTTC.

V gene TRBV5-6 combines with J gene TRBJ1-6, with D possibly TRBD1 on 5 matching bases. Germline-derived CDR1 and CDR2 are SGHDT and YYEEEE. Trimming stripped 4 bases from V and 4 bases from J, with 9 bases between. This CDR3 has 14 amino acids. The CDR3 here is CASSNQGYNSPLHF. Written as DNA, the CDR3 is TGTGCCAGCAGCAACCAGGGATATAATTCACCCCTCCACTTT.

This clone has just one count. This chain uses TRBV12-3 or TRBV12-4 with TRBJ2-1, with D tentatively TRBD2 (6 bases). V was trimmed by 3 bases and J by 16 bases, leaving 16 bases between them. This CDR3 region has 12 residues. The CDR3 spells CASSFDWRAHFF. CDR3 sequence (DNA): TGTGCCAGCAGTTTTGATTGGAGGGCCCATTTCTTC.

The chain employs TRBV2 and TRBJ1-2; D is possibly TRBD1 (6 bases). Germline V gives CDR1 SNHLY, CDR2 FYNNEI. The CDR3 contains 17 residues. V lost 1 base, J lost 3 bases, and 18 bases lay in between. The chain's CDR3 is CASSEGGRGRGYYGYTF. The CDR3 DNA reads TGTGCCAGCAGTGAAGGAGGCAGGGGAAGAGGATACTATGGCTACACCTTC.

As for this clone: The same CDR3 can be traced to other DNA sequences in this sample. This chain connects TRBV12-5 to TRBJ2-7; D uncertain. V lost 5 bases and J 2 bases, leaving 7 bases between the germline ends. The CDR3 loop spans 12 amino acids. Per the germline V gene, CDR1 is LGHNT and CDR2 is FRNRAP. The chain's CDR3 is CASGPTTYEQYF. The CDR3 coding sequence is TGTGCTAGTGGTCCGACGACCTACGAGCAGTACTTC.

The chain carries TRBV6-6 and TRBJ1-5; tentative D call: TRBD1 (6 bases). V was shortened by 5 bases and J by 1 base, with 12 bases between the two germline ends. Germline assignment: CDR1 MNHNY and CDR2 SVGAGI (reference sequence). The CDR3 spans 15 residues. The DNA for the CDR3 is TGTGCCAGCAGTGGGGTCACAGGGAGCAATCAGCCCCAGCATTTT. It encodes CASSGVTGSNQPQHF.